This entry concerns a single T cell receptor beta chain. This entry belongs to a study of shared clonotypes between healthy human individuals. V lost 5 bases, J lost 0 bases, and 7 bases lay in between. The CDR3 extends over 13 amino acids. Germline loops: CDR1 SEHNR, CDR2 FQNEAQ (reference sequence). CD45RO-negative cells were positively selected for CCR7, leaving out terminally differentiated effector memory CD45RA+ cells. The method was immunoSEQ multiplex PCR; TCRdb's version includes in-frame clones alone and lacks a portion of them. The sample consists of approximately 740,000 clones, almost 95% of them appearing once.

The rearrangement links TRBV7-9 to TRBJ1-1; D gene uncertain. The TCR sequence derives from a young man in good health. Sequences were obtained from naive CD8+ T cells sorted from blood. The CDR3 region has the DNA TGTGCCAGCAGCCACCCAATGAACACTGAAGCTTTCTTT. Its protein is CASSHPMNTEAFF.